This T cell receptor (beta chain) originates from a study of blood T cells in healthy people across ages. The CDR3 loop spans 15 amino acids. The germline V gene encodes CDR1 MNHNY and CDR2 SVGAGI (reference sequence). Trimming removed 4 bases from V and 2 bases from J, with 14 bases in between. Study outcomes and limitations: The authors considered diversity estimates from one million T cells to be underestimates. Possibly confounding the expanded clonotype changes was the fact that donor CMV status was unknown.

A sample-barcoded 5' primer and a J-beta primer mix were used in a second PCR of about 7 to 11 cycles. Every cDNA molecule carried a tag from a template-switch adaptor bearing 12 random nucleotides. One entry per CDR3 protein, called by TCRdb with MiXCR from the 5' RACE reads. The data hold about 1.4 million distinct CDR3 sequences, with roughly 60% observed a single time. There were at least 5.5 micrograms of total RNA extracted from every sample. Worth noting for this clonotype: Its antigen remains unknown.

Sequenced material: blood. V is TRBV6-6 and J is TRBJ1-1; D is unresolved. The TCR sequence derives from a man aged 18 to 30 in good health. CDR3: CASSSKAGPNTEAFF. The CDR3 DNA reads TGTGCCAGCAGTTCAAAGGCCGGGCCCAACACTGAAGCTTTCTTT.